This T cell receptor (beta chain) was observed in a study of T-cell reconstitution after alpha-beta-depleted transplantation in children. For TCRbeta, the library was prepared with unique molecular identifiers. Via MiXCR, TCRdb re-called the PCR reads, giving one row per CDR3 protein. The data hold about 600,000 distinct CDR3 sequences, with about 10% observed a single time. Germline lookup yields CDR1 MNHEY and CDR2 SVGAGI. CDR3 length: 16 amino acids. The ends were cut back, 2 bases at V and 4 bases at J, with 17 bases in the middle. The V gene is TRBV6-5, the J gene TRBJ1-2; maybe TRBD1 (6 bases). The receptor's source is a human donor who donated a stem cell graft to a child with acute myeloid leukemia. The sequencing here drew on PBMCs from the stem cell graft donor, taken from the stem cell graft. DNA of the CDR3: TGTGCCAGCAGTTACCGAACAGGGCTCGGGGCCTATGGCTACACCTTC. It specifies CASSYRTGLGAYGYTF.